This T cell receptor (beta chain) stems from a study of blood T cell repertoires in COVID-19. Original methodology: Estimation of nucleated cell counts was performed using reference gene primer amplification. Clones were sequenced by immunoSEQ multiplex PCR, and TCRdb holds only the in-frame ones, with some missing. V and J calls and clone size are given by that table; D and trimming were obtained from the DNA. This sample has some 300,000 clones; 70% to 90% occur once, and the top ten carry around 4%. Germline CDR1 and CDR2: LNHNV and YYDKDF (reference sequence). V was shortened by 1 base and J by 1 base, with 8 bases between the two germline ends. CDR3 length: 15 amino acids. Assignments of participants to cohorts depended upon their own reported clinical history.

The chain carries TRBV15 and TRBJ2-1; possible D gene TRBD2, 5 bases. Input material: PBMCs or T cells enriched from blood (not recorded which). This receptor was obtained from a man aged 25 to 40 who had recovered from COVID-19. CDR3 residues: CATSRVRGSYNEQFF. The CDR3 bases are TGTGCCACCAGCAGAGTACGGGGATCCTACAATGAGCAGTTCTTC.